Following are 21 T cell receptor beta chains from one sample sequenced in a study of shared clonotypes between healthy human individuals. TCRdb's copy holds only in-frame clones and misses some; the assay was immunoSEQ multiplex PCR. The sample lists some 1,900,000 clones; about 95% were seen once. CD45RO-negative CD8 cells positively selected for CCR7 made up the naive population, which excluded terminally differentiated effector memory CD45RA+ cells. Material: naive CD8+ T cells sorted from blood. These receptor sequences come from a man younger than 35 in good health.

This chain joins TRBV7-9 and TRBJ2-1; TRBD2 might be the D (5 bases). Per germline, CDR1 SEHNR and CDR2 FQNEAQ (reference sequence). The CDR3 consists of 15 residues. The germline V and J ends were trimmed by 3 bases and 4 bases, with 13 bases remaining between them. The CDR3 sequence: CASSFPEDFYNEQFF. In DNA form, the CDR3 reads TGTGCCAGCAGCTTCCCAGAGGACTTTTACAATGAGCAGTTCTTC.

In nucleotides, the CDR3 is TGTGCCAGCAGTTCTGGACTAGCGGGAGGGGTCACCGGGGAGCTGTTTTTT. It codes for CASSSGLAGGVTGELFF. This rearrangement joins TRBV27 to TRBJ2-2; 15 bases align to TRBD2. Germline loops: CDR1 MNHEY, CDR2 SMNVEV (reference sequence). CDR3 length: 17 residues. The ends lost 4 bases at V and 4 bases at J; junction bases unmatched: 4.

The rearrangement joins TRBV16 to TRBJ2-7; D is undetermined. Trimming stripped 4 bases from V and 2 bases from J, with 12 bases between. The CDR3 covers 14 residues. Germline CDR1 KGHSY, CDR2 FQNENV. CDR3 coding DNA: TGTGCCAGCAGCCCCCGGACGTCCCCCTACGAGCAGTACTTC. Protein sequence: CASSPRTSPYEQYF.

DNA of the CDR3: TGTGCCAGCAGCGACCTCCGGGCGACCGACAATGAGCAGTTCTTC. As protein: CASSDLRATDNEQFF. The chain links TRBV7-2 to TRBJ2-1; no definite D call. Deletions cut 5 bases from V and 5 bases from J, with 16 bases between. Germline loops: CDR1 SGHTA, CDR2 FQGNSA. CDR3 length: 15 residues.

As to this clone: The sample has other DNA sequences that encode this CDR3 too. The chain is built from TRBV15 and TRBJ1-1; D uncertain. This CDR3 has 13 amino acids. Germline CDR1 LNHNV, CDR2 YYDKDF (reference sequence). V lost 3 bases and J 2 bases, leaving 7 bases between the germline ends. The CDR3 here is CATSRAENTEAFF. The CDR3 DNA sequence: TGTGCCACCAGCAGGGCAGAAAACACTGAAGCTTTCTTT.

The CDR3 sequence is CASSLQINEKLFF. The CDR3 bases are TGTGCCAGCAGTTTACAGATTAATGAAAAACTGTTTTTT. The chain has TRBV28 and TRBJ1-4; D gene ambiguous. Trimming shortened V by 2 bases and J by 4 bases, and 5 bases separated the two germline ends. This CDR3 has 13 amino acids. The germline gives CDR1 MDHEN, CDR2 SYDVKM.

V gene TRBV7-9 combines with J gene TRBJ1-6; 8 bases are shared with TRBD1. Germline V lookup: CDR1 SEHNR, CDR2 FQNEAQ (reference sequence). J was trimmed by 3 bases and V by 5 bases; bases with no gene match: 9. The CDR3 has 17 residues. The CDR3 region has the DNA TGTGCCAGCAGCCCCGCCCTACAGGGGGTCTATAATTCACCCCTCCACTTT. It translates to CASSPALQGVYNSPLHF. Variable domain in full (rest from reference TRBV7-9 and TRBJ1-6): DTGVSQNPRHKITKRGQNVTFRCDPISEHNRLYWYRQTLGQGPEFLTYFQNEAQLEKSRLLSDRFSAERPKGSFSTLEIQRTEQGDSAMYLCASSPALQGVYNSPLHFGNGTRLTVT.

V and J are TRBV11-2 and TRBJ2-7, with D possibly being TRBD1 or TRBD2 (5 bases each). The CDR3 is 16 amino acids. V dropped 4 bases and J dropped 0 bases, with 16 bases sitting between them. CDR1 is SGHAT and CDR2 is FQNNGV in the germline V gene. This CDR3 reads CASSSEGTVFSYEQYF. In nucleotides, the CDR3 is TGTGCCAGCAGCTCCGAGGGGACGGTGTTCTCCTACGAGCAGTACTTC. Together with reference TRBV11-2 and TRBJ2-7, the CDR3 gives the full variable domain: EAGVAQSPRYKIIEKRQSVAFWCNPISGHATLYWYQQILGQGPKLLIQFQNNGVVDDSQLPKDRFSAERLKGVDSTLKIQPAKLEDSAVYLCASSSEGTVFSYEQYFGPGTRLTVT.

The chain couples TRBV9 to TRBJ1-1, with TRBD1 identical over 8 bases. V shed 4 bases and J 11 bases; nucleotides not matched to a gene: 7. The germline gives CDR1 SGDLS, CDR2 YYNGEE. The CDR3 consists of 12 residues. CDR3 in DNA: TGTGCCAGCAGCCCTGGCGGGACAGGCGCTTTCTTT. Amino acid sequence: CASSPGGTGAFF.

The rearrangement links TRBV6-5 to TRBJ2-2; D remains unclear. Germline V CDR1 and CDR2: MNHEY, SVGAGI. Trimming took off 7 bases at V and 4 bases at J, with 10 bases between the two ends. The CDR3 is 13 amino acids. The CDR3 DNA is TGTGCCAGCAAGGTCCTTATCACCGGGGAGCTGTTTTTT. Translating gives CASKVLITGELFF.

The chain links TRBV6-5 to TRBJ2-1; TRBD2 agrees at 7 bases. Germline V gene sequence: CDR1 MNHEY, CDR2 SVGAGI. The CDR3 is 15 amino acids. Unmatched junction bases numbered 20, after V lost 6 bases and J lost 15 bases. The CDR3 sequence: CASSRGASGPEWAFF. Here the CDR3 DNA reads TGTGCCAGCAGCCGGGGAGCTAGCGGACCTGAATGGGCGTTCTTC.

This clone was counted a single time. The V and J genes are TRBV5-1 and TRBJ1-1, with no clear D. V was pared by 2 bases and J by 4 bases, with 9 bases between. The CDR3 runs 13 residues. Germline V gene sequence: CDR1 SGHRS, CDR2 YFSETQ. As DNA, the CDR3 is TGCGCCAGCAGCTTCGAGGGTCCCACTGAAGCTTTCTTT. Translating gives CASSFEGPTEAFF.

This chain links TRBV13 with TRBJ2-3; no clear D. This CDR3 comprises 13 residues. The germline CDR1 and CDR2 sequences are PRHDT and FYEKMQ (reference sequence). With 6 bases removed from V and 2 bases from J, the gap between germline ends came to 9 bases. In DNA form, the CDR3 reads TGTGCCAGCAGGTCCTGGAACACAGATACGCAGTATTTT. This encodes CASRSWNTDTQYF.

With regard to this clone: Other DNA sequences from this sample encode an identical CDR3 as well. The chain couples TRBV9 to TRBJ2-1; no definite D call. Germline CDR1 is SGDLS and CDR2 is YYNGEE. The CDR3 totals 13 residues. V was trimmed by 0 bases and J by 3 bases, leaving 4 bases between them. The CDR3 here is CASSVAGYNEQFF. CDR3 DNA sequence: TGTGCCAGCAGCGTAGCCGGCTACAATGAGCAGTTCTTC.

The gene calls are TRBV27 and TRBJ2-1; D possibly uses TRBD1 or TRBD2 (5 bases each). CDR3 size: 14 residues. The germline V gene has CDR1 MNHEY and CDR2 SMNVEV (reference sequence). V lost 2 bases and J lost 5, with 10 bases in between. As DNA, the CDR3 is TGTGCCAGCAGTTTAATTGGGGGTGACAATGAGCAGTTCTTC. Translating gives CASSLIGGDNEQFF.

This clone was observed a single time. This chain uses TRBV7-9 with TRBJ1-2, with D perhaps matching TRBD1 (6 bases). From germline, CDR1 is SEHNR and CDR2 FQNEAQ (reference sequence). The CDR3 length is 14 residues. V lost 8 bases to trimming and J lost 0 bases, with 13 bases between them. DNA for the CDR3: TGTGCCAGCGCGTCCGGGACAACTAACTATGGCTACACCTTC. It translates to CASASGTTNYGYTF.

The CDR3 reads CASRARLNEQFF. Written as DNA, the CDR3 is TGTGCCAGCAGGGCTAGGTTGAATGAGCAGTTCTTC. The chain uses TRBV6-5 and TRBJ2-1; no definite D call. The length of the CDR3 is 12 residues. With 6 bases removed from V and 7 bases from J, the gap between germline ends came to 10 bases. Germline CDR1 MNHEY, CDR2 SVGAGI.

The count of this clone is one. This rearrangement joins TRBV19 to TRBJ2-1; D remains ambiguous. The CDR3 has 14 amino acids. Germline V gene sequence: CDR1 LNHDA, CDR2 SQIVND (reference sequence). The V gene lost 1 base and the J gene lost 2 bases, with 6 bases spanning the gap. The CDR3 reads CASSIVLAYNEQFF. CDR3 bases: TGTGCCAGTAGTATAGTTCTGGCCTACAATGAGCAGTTCTTC.

This clone has a single count. The chain is built from TRBV12-5 and TRBJ1-1; 7 nucleotides match TRBD1. This CDR3 contains 13 residues. V lost 5 bases, J lost 7 bases, and 7 bases stayed unmatched. The germline CDR1 and CDR2 sequences are LGHNT and FRNRAP. The CDR3 loop reads CASGPDRVDEAFF. For the CDR3, the DNA is TGTGCTAGTGGTCCAGACAGGGTGGATGAAGCTTTCTTT. The complete variable domain, with remaining parts taken from reference TRBV12-5 and TRBJ1-1, reads DARVTQTPRHKVTEMGQEVTMRCQPILGHNTVFWYRQTMMQGLELLAYFRNRAPLDDSGMPKDRFSAEMPDATLATLKIQPSEPRDSAVYFCASGPDRVDEAFFGQGTRLTVV.

Notes on this clone: At the DNA level, this CDR3 is encoded by other sequences in the same sample as well. The chain is built from TRBV6-1 and TRBJ2-1; D is perhaps TRBD1 (6 bases). V lost 6 bases and J lost 9, with 12 bases in between. The germline V gene encodes CDR1 MNHNS and CDR2 SASEGT. CDR3 size: 12 residues. CDR3: CASSDTGSEQFF. CDR3 bases: TGTGCCAGCAGCGACACAGGGTCTGAGCAGTTCTTC.

The chain is built from TRBV28 and TRBJ2-1; D might be TRBD1 or TRBD2, each matching 5 bases. V gave up 3 bases and J gave up 6 bases, with 9 bases separating them. The germline V gene has CDR1 MDHEN and CDR2 SYDVKM. This CDR3 has 13 amino acids. CDR3 nucleotides: TGTGCCAGCAGTTTGGGGGAGCCCAATGAGCAGTTCTTC. Amino acid sequence: CASSLGEPNEQFF.